Each of the 18 T cell receptor beta chains below was sequenced from the same sample in a study of cytomegalovirus exposure and HLA in healthy donors. PCR employed 60 Vbeta and 13 Jbeta primers. TCRdb's copy holds only in-frame clones and misses some; the assay was immunoSEQ multiplex PCR. The profile shows 150,000 to 200,000 clones, just under 80% of them singletons. Sequencing used PBMCs. The receptors were sampled from a man aged 25-40 years in good health and CMV-seronegative.

Turning to this clone: The sample carries other DNA sequences with the same CDR3. The V call is TRBV18, the J call TRBJ2-7, with a possible D match to TRBD1 (5 bases). CDR3 length equals 14 residues. Between the trimmed V and J ends, which lost 2 bases and 0 bases, there was a span of 8 bases. The germline V gene encodes CDR1 KGHSH and CDR2 LQKENI. This CDR3 is CASSPGAGSYEQYF. Written as DNA, the CDR3 is TGTGCCAGCTCACCAGGGGCAGGCTCCTACGAGCAGTACTTC.

J is TRBJ1-2 and V is TRBV6-6; the D gene is possibly TRBD1 (6 bases). With 5 bases removed from V and 4 bases from J, the gap between germline ends came to 8 bases. CDR3 length: 12 residues. CDR1 MNHNY and CDR2 SVGAGI come from the germline V gene (reference sequence). CDR3 DNA: TGTGCCAGCAGTCAGGGGACCTATGGCTACACCTTC. Its translation is CASSQGTYGYTF.

Here the CDR3 DNA reads TGCGCCAGCAGTGAGTTAAAGAACACCGGGGAGCTGTTTTTT. Translating it yields CASSELKNTGELFF. The chain combines TRBV10-1 with TRBJ2-2; D remains unclear. The CDR3 spans 14 residues. V lost 1 base and J lost 1, with 4 bases in between. Germline values: CDR1 WNHNN, CDR2 SYGVQD (reference sequence).

The chain uses TRBV4-2 and TRBJ1-2, with D tentatively TRBD1 (5 bases). The CDR3 loop spans 14 amino acids. Trimming took 4 bases from V and 7 from J, leaving 16 bases between them. Germline-derived CDR1 and CDR2 are LGHNA and YNFKEQ. The CDR3 protein is CASSLGRGEGGYTF. For the CDR3, the DNA is TGTGCCAGCAGCCTGGGGAGGGGAGAAGGTGGCTACACCTTC.

In regard to this clone: One junction end disagrees with the germline gene, perhaps due to a read error. This rearrangement joins TRBV5-1 to TRBJ1-5; 7 nucleotides agree with TRBD1. The CDR3 runs to 13 residues. CDR1 is SGHRS, CDR2 YFSETQ, per germline. CDR3 coding DNA: TGCGCCATCCACAGGGGAGGAAATCAGCCCCGGCATTTT. Amino acid sequence: CAIHRGGNQPRHF.

The chain joins TRBV7-3 to TRBJ2-1; the match to TRBD2 covers 9 bases. Germline V CDR1 and CDR2: SGHTA, FQGTGA. Germline trimming cut 5 bases from V and 10 bases from J; bases unmatched to any gene: 9. This CDR3 has 14 residues. The CDR3 nucleotides read TGTGCCAGCAGCCCCTCCTCTAGCGGGACGGAGCAGTTCTTC. Its protein product is CASSPSSSGTEQFF.

The V and J genes are TRBV10-3 and TRBJ1-3; 12 bases fit TRBD1. Germline V gives CDR1 ENHRY, CDR2 SYGVKD. V was pared by 10 bases and J by 8 bases, with 6 bases of the junction left unmatched. The CDR3 spans 13 residues. The CDR3 sequence is CATEGQGADTIYF. The CDR3, as DNA: TGTGCCACCGAGGGACAGGGGGCTGACACCATATATTTT.

The chain links TRBV6-1 to TRBJ2-7, with 10 bases identical to TRBD1. With 6 bases clipped from V and 0 bases from J, the junction kept 5 bases outside the gene matches. Germline V gives CDR1 MNHNS, CDR2 SASEGT. This CDR3 comprises 15 residues. CDR3: CASRVRQGASYEQYF. DNA of the CDR3: TGTGCCAGCAGAGTCAGACAGGGGGCCTCCTACGAGCAGTACTTC.

The rearrangement uses TRBV6-5 and TRBJ1-2; the match to TRBD1 covers 8 bases. V dropped 6 bases and J dropped 5; count of bases not matched to a gene: 5. Germline CDR1 reads MNHEY; CDR2 reads SVGAGI. CDR3 length equals 13 residues. CDR3 protein: CASRQQGEYGYTF. CDR3 bases: TGTGCCAGCAGACAACAGGGGGAGTATGGCTACACCTTC.

The CDR3 coding sequence is TGTGCCAGTACCCGACCCGGGGACAGGGGGCCTGAAAAACTGTTTTTT. Its protein product is CASTRPGDRGPEKLFF. The gene calls are TRBV19 and TRBJ1-4, with 12 bases matching TRBD1. CDR1 is LNHDA and CDR2 is SQIVND in the germline V gene (reference sequence). The CDR3 length is 16 residues. J gave up 7 bases and V 7 bases, and 10 bases lay outside the gene matches.

V gene TRBV6-5 combines with J gene TRBJ2-7, with a tentative D call TRBD1 (6 bases). V shed 6 bases and J shed 0 bases, with 12 bases lying between them. This CDR3 is 14 amino acids long. Germline V gene sequence: CDR1 MNHEY, CDR2 SVGAGI. In nucleotides, the CDR3 is TGTGCCAGCAGGGACAGCCCTACCTCCTACGAGCAGTACTTC. Translation: CASRDSPTSYEQYF.

V usage is TRBV28 and J usage is TRBJ2-4; 12 bases line up with TRBD1. Germline lookup yields CDR1 MDHEN and CDR2 SYDVKM. The CDR3 has 15 residues. J was trimmed by 11 bases and V by 5 bases; bases with no gene match: 10. The CDR3 nucleotides read TGTGCCAGCAGTGAACCGGGACAGGGGGCTCGTTTTCAGTACTTC. It specifies CASSEPGQGARFQYF.

The rearrangement uses TRBV7-3 and TRBJ2-3, with TRBD2 identical over 8 bases. CDR3 length: 18 amino acids. V lost 7 bases and J lost 2; bases outside the gene matches: 17. Germline V CDR1 and CDR2: SGHTA, FQGTGA. CDR3 region: CASTPGASGWGDTDTQYF. CDR3 nucleotides: TGTGCCAGCACCCCTGGGGCTAGCGGGTGGGGTGACACAGATACGCAGTATTTT.

The sample holds a few counts of this clone. The chain uses TRBV7-9 and TRBJ1-1, with unresolved D. V lost 2 bases and J lost 1, with 5 bases in between. The germline gives CDR1 SEHNR, CDR2 FQNEAQ (reference sequence). The CDR3 extends over 13 amino acids. The CDR3 DNA reads TGTGCCAGCAGCTTACAATGGAACACTGAAGCTTTCTTT. It translates to CASSLQWNTEAFF.

The chain combines TRBV13 with TRBJ1-5; D call uncertain. This CDR3 region has 21 residues. CDR1 is PRHDT, CDR2 FYEKMQ, per germline (reference sequence). Trimming pared 2 bases from V and 1 base from J, leaving 27 bases between. CDR3 residues: CASSLKISGVGSLKSNQPQHF. CDR3 nucleotide sequence: TGTGCCAGCAGCTTAAAAATCTCGGGCGTAGGGAGTTTGAAAAGCAATCAGCCCCAGCATTTT.

This clone has a handful of counts. The rearrangement links TRBV28 to TRBJ2-1; 10 bases are shared with TRBD2. CDR1 MDHEN and CDR2 SYDVKM come from the germline V gene. The CDR3 totals 19 residues. With 2 bases clipped from V and 7 bases from J, the junction kept 17 bases outside the gene matches. CDR3 sequence: CASSLPYLAGDPGHNEQFF. The CDR3 DNA reads as TGTGCCAGCAGTTTACCCTACCTAGCGGGAGACCCGGGGCATAATGAGCAGTTCTTC.

This clone occurred a few times. In nucleotides, the CDR3 is TGCAGCGTTGAACTGCAGGGCTACGAGCAGTACTTC. Its translation: CSVELQGYEQYF. The chain links TRBV29-1 to TRBJ2-7; D is perhaps TRBD1 (5 bases). Trimming took off 2 bases at V and 3 bases at J, with 8 bases between the two ends. The CDR3 has 12 amino acids. CDR1 is SQVTM, CDR2 ANQGSEA, per germline.

V usage is TRBV28 and J usage is TRBJ1-2; tentatively, D is TRBD1 (6 bases). Germline-derived CDR1 and CDR2 are MDHEN and SYDVKM. The CDR3 length is 17 residues. Trimming took off 7 bases at V and 7 bases at J, with 28 bases between the two ends. The CDR3 reads CASTDRTGFGLLSGYTF. CDR3 DNA: TGTGCCAGCACTGATAGAACAGGGTTCGGTCTCTTAAGTGGCTACACCTTC.